These 10 T cell receptor beta chains originate from one sample sequenced in a study of T cell changes during pregnancy in multiple sclerosis. TCRdb's table, derived via immunoSEQ multiplex PCR, lists solely in-frame clones and lacks some. The sample shows fewer than 80,000 clones, about 89% of them seen only once. Sequenced here: peripheral blood, sampled in the first trimester of pregnancy. Receptors originate from a female donor in good health, enrolled as a control in a pregnancy study.

The rearrangement joins TRBV19 to TRBJ2-7, with a possible D match to TRBD1 (5 bases). Germline-derived CDR1 and CDR2 are LNHDA and SQIVND (reference sequence). Trimming removed 5 bases at V and 0 bases at J, with 11 bases between. CDR3 length: 14 residues. CDR3 sequence (DNA): TGTGCCAGTAGTGGGGCGGTTCTCTCCTACGAGCAGTACTTC. Amino acid sequence: CASSGAVLSYEQYF.

The gene calls are TRBV4-3 and TRBJ1-2, with 10 bases lining up with TRBD1. J was trimmed by 8 bases and V by 1 base; bases with no gene match: 4. The length of the CDR3 is 14 residues. CDR1 and CDR2 (germline): LGHNA, YSLEER. CDR3 protein: CASSQGGDRGGYTF. CDR3 sequence (DNA): TGCGCCAGCAGCCAAGGAGGGGACAGGGGCGGCTACACCTTC.

This clone was recorded a few times. An end of the junction differs from the germline gene, which may be a read error. The rearrangement uses TRBV7-2 and TRBJ1-1; the D is unclear. This CDR3 spans 12 amino acids. Germline assignment: CDR1 SGHTA and CDR2 FQGNSA. CDR3 coding DNA: TGTGCCAGCAGCATTTCATCGGGTGATAGGTCTTTT. Amino acid sequence: CASSISSGDRSF.

The genes are TRBV19 and TRBJ1-2; a possible D gene is TRBD1 (5 bases). The CDR3 has 14 amino acids. In germline, CDR1 is LNHDA, CDR2 SQIVND (reference sequence). Trimming pared 9 bases from V and 1 base from J, leaving 15 bases between. The CDR3 loop is CASPRGKFNYGYTF. The CDR3 nucleotides read TGTGCCAGCCCGCGGGGGAAATTTAACTATGGCTACACCTTC. Drawing the rest from reference TRBV19 and TRBJ1-2, the complete variable domain is DGGITQSPKYLFRKEGQNVTLSCEQNLNHDAMYWYRQDPGQGLRLIYYSQIVNDFQKGDIAEGYSVSREKKESFPLTVTSAQKNPTAFYLCASPRGKFNYGYTFGSGTRLTVV.

This clone was recorded a few times. The chain has TRBV6-6 and TRBJ1-5, with 9 bases lining up with TRBD1. Germline loops: CDR1 MNHNY, CDR2 SVGAGI (reference sequence). The CDR3 has 14 residues. V was clipped by 6 bases and J by 7 bases; unmatched bases: 7. The CDR3 nucleotides read TGTGCCAGCAGACCGGGACAGGGAAACCAGCCCCAGCATTTT. Translated, it gives CASRPGQGNQPQHF.

The genes are TRBV14 and TRBJ2-2; D possibly corresponds to TRBD1 (5 bases). The CDR3 is made up of 15 amino acids. Trimming took off 4 bases at V and 3 bases at J, with 12 bases between the two ends. Germline-derived CDR1 and CDR2 are SGHDN and FVKESK. DNA of the CDR3: TGTGCCAGCAGCCGGGGCGATCCGGACACCGGGGAGCTGTTTTTT. It is translated as CASSRGDPDTGELFF.

The chain has TRBV6-6 and TRBJ1-4; 8 positions match TRBD1. Trimming cost V 8 bases and J 2 bases; bases outside gene matches: 4. The germline CDR1 and CDR2 sequences are MNHNY and SVGAGI (reference sequence). The CDR3 contains 14 residues. The CDR3 DNA reads TGTGCCAGCGGTAGGACAGGGACTAATGAAAAACTGTTTTTT. Translated, it gives CASGRTGTNEKLFF.

The rearrangement links TRBV2 to TRBJ2-5; 7 positions agree with TRBD1. Germline loops: CDR1 SNHLY, CDR2 FYNNEI. The CDR3 is 13 residues long. The V and J ends lost 8 bases and 2 bases, in that order; junction bases with no gene match: 5. CDR3: CASQGQLQETQYF. In DNA, the CDR3 is TGTGCCAGCCAGGGACAGCTTCAAGAGACCCAGTACTTC.

The rearrangement links TRBV18 to TRBJ1-2, with 9 bases matching TRBD1. Trimming took 6 bases from V and 7 from J; bases not matched to a gene: 9. The germline gives CDR1 KGHSH, CDR2 LQKENI. The CDR3 length is 14 residues. Here the CDR3 DNA reads TGTGCCAGCTCTACTTCCGGGACAGGGTCTGGCTACACCTTC. Encoded protein: CASSTSGTGSGYTF.

The rearrangement uses TRBV5-6 and TRBJ2-2; 8 bases map to TRBD2. Germline loops: CDR1 SGHDT, CDR2 YYEEEE. The CDR3 is made up of 16 amino acids. J gave up 4 bases and V 4 bases, and 9 bases lay outside the gene matches. CDR3 bases: TGTGCCAGCAGCCCCCCGGGACTAGGGAGCACCGGGGAGCTGTTTTTT. It encodes CASSPPGLGSTGELFF. Looking up the rest from reference TRBV5-6 and TRBJ2-2 gives the full variable domain: DAGVTQSPTHLIKTRGQQVTLRCSPKSGHDTVSWYQQALGQGPQFIFQYYEEEERQRGNFPDRFSGHQFPNYSSELNVNALLLGDSALYLCASSPPGLGSTGELFFGEGSRLTVL.